The entry below describes one T cell receptor beta chain. An amount of RNA that ranged from 0.5 to 1 ug was reverse transcribed with random hexamers. The method of amplification for TCR beta CDR3 was immunoSEQ multiplex PCR, covering 54 Vbeta and 13 Jbeta. TCRdb re-called the immunoSEQ multiplex PCR reads with MiXCR, one entry per CDR3 protein. The sample shows fewer than 60,000 distinct CDR3 sequences, 85% to 95% of them seen only once. The diagnostic criteria for definite or probable disease, as recently defined, were met by the patients with Susac syndrome. This sample stems from a study of CD8 T cells in Susac syndrome. This CDR3 has 16 amino acids. Unmatched junction bases numbered 14, after V lost 3 bases and J lost 4 bases. Germline V gene sequence: CDR1 DFQATT, CDR2 SNEGSKA (reference sequence).

The chain joins TRBV20-1 to TRBJ1-2, with 7 bases aligning to TRBD1. The origin of this receptor is a human donor with Susac syndrome. The specimen sequenced was CD8+ T cells from PBMCs. The CDR3 here is CSASVVEGAPAYGYTF. Here the CDR3 DNA reads TGCAGTGCTAGTGTAGTGGAGGGGGCTCCCGCCTATGGCTACACCTTC.